Following are 23 T cell receptor beta chains from one sample sequenced in a study of T cell responses to AZD1222 COVID-19 vaccine. Sequencing used immunoSEQ multiplex PCR; TCRdb keeps in-frame clones, though not all of them. Among about 120,000 clones, about 86% were seen once, and the ten largest hold about 3%. The sample here was peripheral blood, taken 28 days after the second AZD1222 dose. The receptors originated from an adult who received the AZD1222 COVID-19 vaccine.

This chain joins TRBV9 and TRBJ1-2, with a weak D call TRBD1 (6 bases). Germline V gene sequence: CDR1 SGDLS, CDR2 YYNGEE. The length of the CDR3 is 15 residues. Trimming shortened V by 1 base and J by 3 bases, and 13 bases separated the two germline ends. DNA of the CDR3: TGTGCCAGCAGCGTACCGGACCGGACAGACTATGGCTACACCTTC. Its translation: CASSVPDRTDYGYTF.

The chain employs TRBV28 and TRBJ1-5, with D possibly TRBD1 on 5 matching bases. This CDR3 region has 16 residues. The germline V gene has CDR1 MDHEN and CDR2 SYDVKM. The ends were cut back, 6 bases at V and 2 bases at J, with 17 bases in the middle. CDR3 in amino acids: CASRLEGSGGNQPQHF. As DNA, the CDR3 is TGTGCCAGCAGACTTGAGGGGAGTGGTGGCAATCAGCCCCAGCATTTT.

J is TRBJ1-1 and V is TRBV6-5, with D maybe TRBD1 (6 bases). The CDR3 covers 15 residues. Germline CDR1 reads MNHEY; CDR2 reads SVGAGI. Trimming removed 0 bases at V and 0 bases at J, with 8 bases between. This CDR3 reads CASSYSGQMNTEAFF. CDR3 sequence (DNA): TGTGCCAGCAGTTACTCTGGACAGATGAACACTGAAGCTTTCTTT.

The gene calls are TRBV2 and TRBJ2-7, with D possibly being TRBD2 (5 bases). V was clipped by 1 base and J by 3 bases, with 10 bases between them. Germline V gene data show CDR1 as SNHLY and CDR2 as FYNNEI. The CDR3 is 14 residues long. In nucleotides, the CDR3 is TGTGCCAGCAGTGAAGGGTCTGGGAGCTACGAGCAGTACTTC. Translating it yields CASSEGSGSYEQYF.

The rearrangement links TRBV7-9 to TRBJ1-4, with 8 bases that match TRBD1. Trimming took 5 bases from V and 7 from J; bases not matched to a gene: 9. The length of the CDR3 is 15 residues. Looked up from germline, CDR1 is SEHNR and CDR2 is FQNEAQ (reference sequence). The CDR3 DNA follows: TGTGCCAGCAGCCTAACCGGACAGGGAGTTGAAAAACTGTTTTTT. It is translated as CASSLTGQGVEKLFF.

The rearrangement links TRBV11-2 to TRBJ2-7; TRBD2 matches 7 bases. V was clipped by 3 bases and J by 3 bases; unmatched bases: 2. CDR3 length equals 13 residues. CDR1 SGHAT and CDR2 FQNNGV come from the germline V gene. CDR3: CASSFGGGYEQYF. The CDR3, as DNA: TGTGCCAGCAGCTTTGGGGGGGGCTACGAGCAGTACTTC.

The chain couples TRBV11-1 to TRBJ1-4, with unresolved D. The length of the CDR3 is 16 residues. Germline lookup yields CDR1 SGHAT and CDR2 FQDESV (reference sequence). V was pared by 5 bases and J by 2 bases, with 15 bases between. The CDR3 nucleotides read TGTGCCAGCAGCCCCGGTGTTGTTGCGACTAATGAAAAACTGTTTTTT. Translating gives CASSPGVVATNEKLFF. The full variable domain, with the rest looked up from reference TRBV11-1 and TRBJ1-4, is EAEVAQSPRYKITEKSQAVAFWCDPISGHATLYWYRQILGQGPELLVQFQDESVVDDSQLPKDRFSAERLKGVDSTLKIQPAELGDSAMYLCASSPGVVATNEKLFFGSGTQLSVL.

The chain employs TRBV4-2 and TRBJ1-2, with D hard to call. V was cut by 0 bases and J by 11 bases, with 16 bases left in between. CDR1 is LGHNA and CDR2 is YNFKEQ in the germline V gene. There are 14 residues in the CDR3. This CDR3 reads CASSQDYVSWGYTF. DNA for the CDR3: TGTGCCAGCAGCCAAGATTACGTCAGTTGGGGTTACACCTTC.

The rearrangement joins TRBV4-2 to TRBJ1-5, with TRBD1 matching over 8 bases. The CDR3 loop spans 14 amino acids. Looked up from germline, CDR1 is LGHNA and CDR2 is YNFKEQ. Unmatched junction bases numbered 6, after V lost 5 bases and J lost 6 bases. The CDR3 DNA is TGTGCCAGCAGCATAGGACAGGGCCTTCAGCCCCAGCATTTT. It translates to CASSIGQGLQPQHF.

The V call is TRBV5-5, the J call TRBJ1-2, with D perhaps matching TRBD1 (6 bases). The CDR3 totals 14 residues. V lost 0 bases, J lost 6 bases, and 12 bases lay in between. Germline lookup yields CDR1 SGHKS and CDR2 YYEKEE (reference sequence). CDR3 in DNA: TGTGCCAGCAGCTTGGTGGCCAGGGGTGATGGCTACACCTTC. Its protein is CASSLVARGDGYTF.

V is TRBV19 and J is TRBJ1-5; D unresolved. Trimming left V 7 bases short and J 2 bases short, with 12 bases between. The CDR3 length is 14 residues. In germline, CDR1 is LNHDA, CDR2 SQIVND (reference sequence). This chain's CDR3 is CASTSHPGNQPQHF. The CDR3 DNA is TGTGCCAGTACGTCCCACCCCGGCAATCAGCCCCAGCATTTT.

The rearrangement links TRBV27 to TRBJ1-1; possible D gene TRBD1, 5 bases. Trimming took 9 bases from V and 1 from J, leaving 12 bases between them. The CDR3 covers 13 residues. Germline-derived CDR1 and CDR2 are MNHEY and SMNVEV (reference sequence). CDR3 sequence: CASRDRANTEAFF. CDR3 in DNA: TGTGCCAGTAGAGACAGAGCGAACACTGAAGCTTTCTTT.

This clone has just one count. The chain is built from TRBV25-1 and TRBJ1-1; D remains unclear. Trimming left V 6 bases short and J 0 bases short, with 8 bases between. The CDR3 is 13 residues long. The germline gives CDR1 MGHDK, CDR2 SYGVNS. This chain's CDR3 is CASRVGMNTEAFF. CDR3 coding DNA: TGTGCCAGCAGGGTGGGGATGAACACTGAAGCTTTCTTT. Combining the CDR3 with reference TRBV25-1 and TRBJ1-1 gives the whole variable domain EADIYQTPRYLVIGTGKKITLECSQTMGHDKMYWYQQDPGMELHLIHYSYGVNSTEKGDLSSESTVSRIRTEHFPLTLESARPSHTSQYLCASRVGMNTEAFFGQGTRLTVV.

The chain employs TRBV2 and TRBJ2-7; a weak D match, TRBD2 (6 bases). The CDR3 totals 14 residues. V shed 2 bases and J shed 5 bases, with 13 bases lying between them. Germline lookup yields CDR1 SNHLY and CDR2 FYNNEI. CDR3 loop: CASSETGVGHEQYF. The DNA of the CDR3 is TGTGCCAGCAGTGAAACGGGGGTAGGGCACGAGCAGTACTTC.

The DNA for the CDR3 is TGTGCCAGCAGCTTGGCTCGGCATGAGCAGTTCTTC. Amino acids: CASSLARHEQFF. The V call is TRBV5-4, the J call TRBJ2-1; no clear D. The V gene's germline CDR1 is SGHNT and CDR2 YYREEE (reference sequence). The length of the CDR3 is 12 residues. V was pared by 0 bases and J by 8 bases, with 6 bases between. The complete variable domain, with remaining parts taken from reference TRBV5-4 and TRBJ2-1, reads ETGVTQSPTHLIKTRGQQVTLRCSSQSGHNTVSWYQQALGQGPQFIFQYYREEENGRGNFPPRFSGLQFPNYSSELNVNALELDDSALYLCASSLARHEQFFGPGTRLTVL.

V gene TRBV4-1 combines with J gene TRBJ1-1; D gene uncertain. Germline V gene lookup returns CDR1 MGHRA and CDR2 YSYEKL. Trimming removed 2 bases at V and 3 bases at J, with 13 bases between. This CDR3 is built from 15 residues. Here the CDR3 reads CASSQPNAGHTEAFF. Here the CDR3 DNA reads TGCGCCAGCAGCCAACCTAATGCAGGCCACACTGAAGCTTTCTTT.

The chain recombines TRBV5-1 with TRBJ1-2; TRBD1 might be the D (6 bases). Deletions cut 4 bases from V and 3 bases from J, with 10 bases between. Germline V gives CDR1 SGHRS, CDR2 YFSETQ. CDR3 length: 13 amino acids. This CDR3 is CASSPQGHYGYTF. CDR3 nucleotide sequence: TGCGCCAGCAGCCCCCAGGGGCACTATGGCTACACCTTC. Filled out from reference TRBV5-1 and TRBJ1-2, the complete variable domain reads KAGVTQTPRYLIKTRGQQVTLSCSPISGHRSVSWYQQTPGQGLQFLFEYFSETQRNKGNFPGRFSGRQFSNSRSEMNVSTLELGDSALYLCASSPQGHYGYTFGSGTRLTVV.

The rearrangement uses TRBV6-5 and TRBJ1-1, with D possibly matching TRBD1 (5 bases). Germline V gives CDR1 MNHEY, CDR2 SVGAGI. This CDR3 contains 16 residues. Trimming cost V 4 bases and J 2 bases, with 17 bases left between them. This CDR3 is CASSLDRKVGNTEAFF. In DNA form, the CDR3 reads TGTGCCAGCAGTTTAGACAGAAAAGTGGGTAACACTGAAGCTTTCTTT.

This clone was observed a few times. The gene calls are TRBV7-2 and TRBJ1-5; no clear D. CDR1 and CDR2 from the germline V gene are SGHTA and FQGNSA. The CDR3 has 16 amino acids. V lost 2 bases, J lost 1 base, and 12 bases lay in between. The CDR3 DNA reads TGTGCCAGCAGCTTAATAGGACGTTTCAGCAATCAGCCCCAGCATTTT. This codes for CASSLIGRFSNQPQHF.

The rearrangement joins TRBV3-1 (or the pseudogene TRBV3-2) to TRBJ1-4, with D maybe TRBD1 (6 bases). V lost 4 bases, J lost 8 bases, and 14 bases lay in between. CDR1 and CDR2 from the germline V gene are LGHDT and YNNKEL (reference sequence). The CDR3 runs to 14 residues. This chain's CDR3 is CASSPEGGQEKLFF. CDR3 in DNA: TGTGCCAGCAGCCCCGAGGGAGGACAGGAAAAACTGTTTTTT.

The rearrangement links TRBV10-2 to TRBJ1-2; D gene unclear. The CDR3 is made up of 13 amino acids. Trimming removed 8 bases from V and 5 bases from J, with 15 bases in between. Looked up from germline, CDR1 is WSHSY and CDR2 is SAAADI. CDR3 in DNA: TGCGCCAGCTGGAAGGAAGATGGTTATGGCTACACCTTC. It yields the protein CASWKEDGYGYTF.

The CDR3 protein is CASSLAGDYGYTF. In nucleotides, the CDR3 is TGTGCCAGCAGTTTAGCAGGGGACTATGGCTACACCTTC. The chain recombines TRBV12-3 or TRBV12-4 with TRBJ1-2; maybe TRBD1 (5 bases). This CDR3 spans 13 amino acids. V lost 0 bases and J lost 3, with 5 bases in between.

This clone came up many times. The gene calls are TRBV4-3 and TRBJ2-2, with D perhaps matching TRBD2 (6 bases). With 0 bases removed from V and 6 bases from J, the gap between germline ends came to 14 bases. The CDR3 is made up of 16 amino acids. Germline loops: CDR1 LGHNA, CDR2 YSLEER. CDR3 protein: CASSQEGQASAGELFF. In DNA form, the CDR3 reads TGCGCCAGCAGCCAAGAGGGGCAGGCTAGCGCCGGGGAGCTGTTTTTT.